The 11 T cell receptor delta chains below all came from one sample that was sequenced in a study of Vδ1+ human thymocytes (dated by TCRdb to between 2017 and 2018). Beyond this particular receptor, the publication reports: Unlike the oligoclonal repertoires in peripheral blood, the thymic TRG and TRD repertoires appeared highly polyclonal, with Gaussian CDR3 length distributions.

The data were produced on an Illumina MiSeq. RNA extraction was performed with the RNeasy mini kit, and reverse transcription was done with Superscript III. CDR3 amplicons were generated by multiplex PCR with pooled V-gene forward primers and a constant-region reverse primer carrying Illumina adaptor overhangs. TCRdb reran clone calling on the public reads with CATT; rows sharing one DNA sequence were then combined. For this sample there are under 80,000 delta-chain clones; around 30% appear just once. The ten largest clonotypes hold roughly 0.25% of the sample. Their antigens are not known. Sample: Vdelta1+ gamma-delta thymocytes from the thymus. The sample's cell subset or site, from its label and the paper: FACS-sorted CD3+ TCRalphabeta- TCRVdelta1+ TCRVdelta2- thymocytes. These receptors all come from a boy less than two years old who had congenital heart surgery.

The chain carries TRDV1 and TRDJ1; 10 bases are shared with TRDD3. This CDR3 spans 18 amino acids. With V trimmed by 0 bases and J by 7 bases, 14 bases remained unmatched. Germline V CDR1 and CDR2: TSWWSYY, QGS. The chain's CDR3 is CALGELGRVLGDIGKLIF. CDR3 nucleotides: TGTGCTCTTGGGGAACTGGGGAGAGTGCTGGGGGATATTGGTAAACTCATCTTT.

This clone was detected only a few times. The rearrangement links TRDV1 to TRDJ1; TRDD3 is a possible D gene (6 bases). V lost 0 bases and J 1 base, leaving 21 bases between the germline ends. From germline, CDR1 is TSWWSYY and CDR2 QGS. The CDR3 totals 19 residues. CDR3: CALGELIPRGRGCTDKLIF. CDR3 coding DNA: TGTGCTCTTGGGGAACTTATCCCACGGGGGAGAGGGTGCACCGATAAACTCATCTTT.

This chain connects TRDV1 to TRDJ1, with 10 bases lining up with TRDD3. The CDR3 length is 22 residues. Germline CDR1 reads TSWWSYY; CDR2 reads QGS. Germline trimming cut 5 bases from V and 1 base from J; bases unmatched to any gene: 25. The CDR3 DNA follows: TGTGCTCTTGGGACCCGATTTCCAAGCCTGGGGGATAGGGGCTCAAGCACCGATAAACTCATCTTT. The encoded protein is CALGTRFPSLGDRGSSTDKLIF.

The chain carries TRDV1 and TRDJ1, with D tentatively TRDD2 or TRDD3 (5 bases each). The germline V gene encodes CDR1 TSWWSYY and CDR2 QGS. The CDR3 has 21 residues. Trimming stripped 1 base from V and 4 bases from J, with 31 bases between. The CDR3 loop is CALGEPPHSSCTDLWGDKLIF. The CDR3 bases are TGTGCTCTTGGGGAACCCCCCCATTCCTCGTGTACCGACCTGTGGGGCGATAAACTCATCTTT.

This clone has more than one count but fewer than ten. The chain employs TRDV1 and TRDJ1; 11 bases align to TRDD3. The V and J ends lost 0 bases and 0 bases, in that order; junction bases with no gene match: 18. The germline V gene has CDR1 TSWWSYY and CDR2 QGS. The CDR3 sequence is 22 residues long. The CDR3 here is CALGELDPPQYWGISYTDKLIF. For the CDR3, the DNA is TGTGCTCTTGGGGAACTCGACCCTCCTCAGTACTGGGGGATATCTTACACCGATAAACTCATCTTT.

This chain connects TRDV1 to TRDJ1; D is possibly TRDD2 or TRDD3 (5 bases each). The CDR3 contains 22 residues. Deletions cut 0 bases from V and 2 bases from J, with 31 bases between. CDR1 and CDR2 from the germline V gene are TSWWSYY and QGS. CDR3 region: CALGELSLLHQGVGVRTDKLIF. The CDR3 DNA follows: TGTGCTCTTGGGGAACTGTCCCTTCTTCACCAGGGGGTAGGGGTTCGGACCGATAAACTCATCTTT.

Notes on this clone: This specimen includes other DNA sequences encoding the same CDR3. The V gene is TRDV1, the J gene TRDJ1; 9 bases agree with TRDD3. V was pared by 0 bases and J by 8 bases, with 16 bases of the junction left unmatched. Germline CDR1 TSWWSYY, CDR2 QGS. The CDR3 extends over 18 amino acids. The CDR3 coding sequence is TGTGCTCTTGGGGAACTATTTCCCACTACCGGGGATACGGGGAAACTCATCTTT. Encoded protein: CALGELFPTTGDTGKLIF.

The rearrangement links TRAV29/DV5 to TRDJ1; the D gene is possibly TRDD2 (5 bases). This CDR3 contains 17 residues. Germline loops: CDR1 NSMFDY, CDR2 ISSIKDK. V gave up 0 bases and J gave up 0 bases, with 18 bases separating them. Here the CDR3 DNA reads TGTGCAGCAAGCGCGACCCTACTCTACTTGTACACCGATAAACTCATCTTT. Translated, it gives CAASATLLYLYTDKLIF.

This clone was observed a handful of times. The V gene is TRDV1, the J gene TRDJ1; 9 bases match TRDD3. Unmatched junction bases numbered 24, after V lost 2 bases and J lost 2 bases. This CDR3 has 22 amino acids. CDR1 and CDR2 (germline): TSWWSYY, QGS. CDR3 protein: CALGENDTDWGSAGEDTDKLIF. CDR3 nucleotides: TGTGCTCTTGGGGAAAATGACACGGACTGGGGGAGTGCTGGTGAGGATACCGATAAACTCATCTTT.

The rearrangement joins TRDV1 to TRDJ1, with 9 bases aligning to TRDD3. After removal of 0 bases from V and 0 bases from J, the junction contained 29 bases not matched to a gene. CDR1 is TSWWSYY, CDR2 QGS, per germline. The CDR3 is 25 residues long. This CDR3 reads CALGELPLPPNSTGGPGIDTDKLIF. The DNA of the CDR3 is TGTGCTCTTGGGGAACTTCCCCTCCCTCCTAACTCTACTGGGGGACCGGGAATTGACACCGATAAACTCATCTTT.

This chain uses TRDV1 with TRDJ1; D is perhaps TRDD2 (5 bases). This CDR3 is built from 18 residues. Per the germline V gene, CDR1 is TSWWSYY and CDR2 is QGS. Deletions cut 0 bases from V and 2 bases from J, with 19 bases between. CDR3 in amino acids: CALGELCLPSVNTDKLIF. Here the CDR3 DNA reads TGTGCTCTTGGGGAACTTTGTCTTCCCTCGGTCAATACCGATAAACTCATCTTT.